This T cell receptor (beta chain) was found in a study of blood T cell repertoires in COVID-19. Study as a whole: Acute and convalescent COVID-19 specimens originated in the United States, Italy and Spain.

In the case of this clone: Its ends do not fully match the called genes, so a read error is possible.

Sequenced by immunoSEQ multiplex PCR; TCRdb stores in-frame clones only, minus some. The sample has 50,000 to 70,000 clones; around nine tenths are singletons. This TCR came from a woman between 65 and 79 years old with active COVID-19. The material sequenced was peripheral blood.

The CDR3 DNA reads TGTGCCAGCAGTCCAAGGGACAGGGGAATCGCCATCTTC. This gives the protein CASSPRDRGIAIF. V is TRBV11-3 and J is TRBJ2-1; TRBD1 agrees at 10 bases. Germline CDR1 and CDR2: SGHNT and YENEEA. The CDR3 is 13 residues long.